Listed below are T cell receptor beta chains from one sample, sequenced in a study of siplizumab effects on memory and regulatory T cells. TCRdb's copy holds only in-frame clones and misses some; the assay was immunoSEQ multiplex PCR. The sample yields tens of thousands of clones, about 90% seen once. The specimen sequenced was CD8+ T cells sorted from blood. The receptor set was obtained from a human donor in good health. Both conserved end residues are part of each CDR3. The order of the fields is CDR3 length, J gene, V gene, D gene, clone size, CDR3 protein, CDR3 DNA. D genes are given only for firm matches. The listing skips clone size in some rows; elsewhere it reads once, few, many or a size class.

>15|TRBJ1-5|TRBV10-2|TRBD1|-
CASRPRDRVNQPQHF
TGCGCCAGCAGACCCCGGGACAGGGTCAATCAGCCCCAGCATTTT
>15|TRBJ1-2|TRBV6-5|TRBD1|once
CASSYGTGDYYGYTF
TGTGCCAGCAGTTACGGGACAGGGGATTACTATGGCTACACCTTC
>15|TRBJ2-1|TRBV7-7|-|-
CASSLAGDSYNEQFF
TGTGCTAGCAGCTTAGCCGGCGACTCCTACAATGAGCAGTTCTTC
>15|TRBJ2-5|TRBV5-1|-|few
CASSLKQTPPETQYF
TGCGCCAGCAGCTTGAAACAGACTCCTCCGGAGACCCAGTACTTC
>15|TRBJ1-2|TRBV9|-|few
CASSVDGTDNYGYTF
TGTGCCAGCAGCGTAGACGGGACGGACAACTATGGCTACACCTTC
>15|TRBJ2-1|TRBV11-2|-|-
CASGSLSHSYNEQFF
TGTGCCAGCGGGTCTCTTTCCCACTCCTACAATGAGCAGTTCTTC
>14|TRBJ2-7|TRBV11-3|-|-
CASSPGGDDYEQYF
TGTGCCAGCAGCCCGGGCGGGGACGACTACGAGCAGTACTTC
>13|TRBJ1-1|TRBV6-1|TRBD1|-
CASSADRDTEAFF
TGTGCCAGCAGTGCGGACAGGGACACTGAAGCTTTCTTT
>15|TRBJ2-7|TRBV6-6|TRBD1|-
CASSYVAGGSYEQYF
TGTGCCAGCAGTTACGTGGCAGGGGGCTCCTACGAGCAGTACTTC
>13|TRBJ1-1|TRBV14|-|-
CASSQAIGGEAFF
TGTGCCAGCAGCCAAGCGATTGGGGGGGAAGCTTTCTTT
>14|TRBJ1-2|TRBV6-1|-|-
CASSGSGLNYGYTF
TGTGCCAGCAGTGGGAGCGGTCTGAACTATGGCTACACCTTC
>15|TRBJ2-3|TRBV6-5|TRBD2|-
CASSLGGRGGDTQYF
TGTGCCAGCAGTTTGGGCGGGAGAGGAGGAGATACGCAGTATTTT
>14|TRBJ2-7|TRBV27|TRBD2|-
CASTYVAGAYEQYF
TGTGCCAGCACCTATGTAGCGGGAGCCTACGAGCAGTACTTC
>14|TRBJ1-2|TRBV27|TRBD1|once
CASSLYRGNYGYTF
TGTGCCAGCAGTTTATACAGGGGAAACTATGGCTACACCTTC
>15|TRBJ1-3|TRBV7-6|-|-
CASGGRGHSGNTIYF
TGTGCCAGCGGAGGACGGGGCCACTCTGGAAACACCATATATTTT
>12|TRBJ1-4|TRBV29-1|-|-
CSVGTQEEKLFF
TGCAGCGTAGGAACACAGGAGGAGAAACTGTTTTTT
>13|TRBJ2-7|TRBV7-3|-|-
CASSFGLSYEQYF
TGTGCCAGCAGCTTTGGTCTGTCCTACGAGCAGTACTTC
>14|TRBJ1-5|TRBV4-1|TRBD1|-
CASSQDPGGWPQHF
TGCGCCAGCAGCCAAGATCCAGGGGGATGGCCCCAGCATTTT
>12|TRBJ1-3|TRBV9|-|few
CASSVVGNTIYF
TGTGCCAGCAGCGTAGTTGGAAACACCATATATTTT
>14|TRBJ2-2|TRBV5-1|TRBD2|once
CASSSGLAGEELFF
TGCGCCAGCAGCTCGGGACTAGCGGGAGAGGAGCTGTTTTTT
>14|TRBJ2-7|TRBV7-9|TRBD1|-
CASSLTGAGYEQYF
TGTGCCAGCAGCTTGACAGGGGCGGGGTACGAGCAGTACTTC
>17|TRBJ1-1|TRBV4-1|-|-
CASSQDFVLSLRTEAFF
TGCGCCAGCAGCCAAGATTTCGTCCTATCGCTCCGCACTGAAGCTTTCTTT
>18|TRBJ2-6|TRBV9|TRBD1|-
CASSAPGQGAPGANVLTF
TGTGCCAGCAGCGCCCCGGGACAGGGGGCCCCTGGGGCCAACGTCCTGACTTTC
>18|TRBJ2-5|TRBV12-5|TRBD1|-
CASGFILPTGTGEETQYF
TGTGCTAGTGGTTTTATTCTTCCCACCGGGACAGGAGAAGAGACCCAGTACTTC
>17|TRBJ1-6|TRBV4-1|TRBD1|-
CASSSSAWGQESSPLHF
TGCGCCAGCAGCTCCTCCGCGTGGGGACAGGAGTCTTCACCCCTCCACTTT
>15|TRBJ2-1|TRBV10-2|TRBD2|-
CASSEAGGSYNEQFF
TGCGCCAGCAGTGAAGCGGGAGGCTCCTACAATGAGCAGTTCTTC
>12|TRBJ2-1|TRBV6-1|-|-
CASNYLYNEQFF
TGTGCCAGCAACTACTTATACAATGAGCAGTTCTTC
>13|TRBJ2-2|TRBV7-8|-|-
CASSLAPAGELFF
TGTGCCAGCAGCTTAGCGCCGGCCGGGGAGCTGTTTTTT
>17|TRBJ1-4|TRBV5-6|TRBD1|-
CASSLPGQGPTNEKLFF
TGTGCCAGCAGCTTGCCGGGACAGGGGCCAACTAATGAAAAACTGTTTTTT
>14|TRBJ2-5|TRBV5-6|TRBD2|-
CASSLWGGGETQYF
TGTGCCAGCAGCTTGTGGGGGGGAGGAGAGACCCAGTACTTC
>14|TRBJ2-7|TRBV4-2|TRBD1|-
CASSQGTGRYEQYF
TGTGCCAGCAGCCAAGGGACAGGGCGCTACGAGCAGTACTTC
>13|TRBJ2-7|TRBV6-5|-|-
CASSGVEAYEQYF
TGTGCCAGCAGTGGTGTTGAAGCCTACGAGCAGTACTTC
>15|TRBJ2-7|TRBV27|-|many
CASSLYGGSSYEQYF
TGTGCCAGCAGTTTATACGGGGGCAGTTCCTACGAGCAGTACTTC
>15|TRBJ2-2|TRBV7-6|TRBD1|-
CASSSGQSNTGELFF
TGTGCCAGCAGCTCGGGACAGTCAAACACCGGGGAGCTGTTTTTT
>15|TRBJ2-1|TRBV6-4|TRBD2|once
CASSPSGSRNNEQFF
TGTGCCAGCAGTCCCAGCGGGAGTAGGAACAATGAGCAGTTCTTC
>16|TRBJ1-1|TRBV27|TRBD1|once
CASSLYGDRGSTEAFF
TGTGCCAGCAGTTTATATGGGGACAGGGGAAGCACTGAAGCTTTCTTT
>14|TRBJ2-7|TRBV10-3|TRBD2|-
CAISEGGDSYEQYF
TGTGCCATCAGTGAGGGGGGGGATTCCTACGAGCAGTACTTC
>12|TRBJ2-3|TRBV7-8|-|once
CASSSTADTQYF
TGTGCCAGCAGTTCCACTGCAGATACGCAGTATTTT
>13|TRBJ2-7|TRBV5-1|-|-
CASSLDDSYEQYF
TGCGCCAGCAGCTTGGATGACTCCTACGAGCAGTACTTC
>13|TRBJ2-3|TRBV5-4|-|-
CASSDRTADTQYF
TGTGCCAGCAGCGACCGGACAGCAGATACGCAGTATTTT
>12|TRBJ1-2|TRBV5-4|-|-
CASSLVRGGYTF
TGTGCCAGCAGCCTGGTCCGAGGAGGCTACACCTTC
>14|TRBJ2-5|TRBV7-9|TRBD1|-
CASSQQGYQETQYF
TGTGCCAGCAGCCAACAGGGGTACCAAGAGACCCAGTACTTC
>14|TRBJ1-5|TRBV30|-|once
CAWSQDSSNQPQHF
TGTGCCTGGAGCCAGGACAGTAGCAATCAGCCCCAGCATTTT
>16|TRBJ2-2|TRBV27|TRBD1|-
CASRTIGTGRTGELFF
TGTGCCAGCAGAACAATCGGGACAGGGCGCACCGGGGAGCTGTTTTTT
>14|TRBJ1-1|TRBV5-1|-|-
CASSLSGGNTEAFF
TGCGCCAGCAGCCTCTCCGGGGGGAACACTGAAGCTTTCTTT
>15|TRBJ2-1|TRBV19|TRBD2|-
CASSHLAGVYNEQFF
TGTGCCAGTAGCCACCTAGCGGGGGTCTACAATGAGCAGTTCTTC
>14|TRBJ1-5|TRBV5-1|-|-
CASSWGEPNQPQHF
TGCGCCAGCAGCTGGGGGGAACCCAATCAGCCCCAGCATTTT
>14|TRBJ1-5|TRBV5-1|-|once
CASSYSGDGQPQHF
TGCGCCAGCAGCTACTCAGGGGACGGTCAGCCCCAGCATTTT
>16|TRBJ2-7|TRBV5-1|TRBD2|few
CASSFLAGGAAYEQYF
TGCGCCAGCAGCTTCCTAGCGGGAGGTGCGGCCTACGAGCAGTACTTC
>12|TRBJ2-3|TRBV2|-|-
CASQYATDTQYF
TGTGCCAGCCAATACGCCACAGATACGCAGTATTTT
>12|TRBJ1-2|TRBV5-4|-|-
CASSFGLSGYTF
TGTGCCAGCAGCTTCGGGTTGTCGGGCTACACCTTC
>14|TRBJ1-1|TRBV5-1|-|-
CASSLLDMNTEAFF
TGCGCCAGCAGCTTGCTGGACATGAACACTGAAGCTTTCTTT
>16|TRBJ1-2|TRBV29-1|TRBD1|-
CSVGDRDRVESGGYTF
TGCAGCGTGGGGGACCGGGACAGGGTGGAATCGGGTGGCTACACCTTC
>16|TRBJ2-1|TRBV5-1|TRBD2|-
CASSWGTSGTYNEQFF
TGCGCCAGCAGCTGGGGGACTAGCGGAACCTACAATGAGCAGTTCTTC
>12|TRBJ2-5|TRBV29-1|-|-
CSVVRGQETQYF
TGCAGCGTTGTCAGGGGACAAGAGACCCAGTACTTC